This T cell receptor (beta chain) was observed in a study of blood T cell repertoires in COVID-19. Study-wide context: Whether acute or convalescent, the COVID-19 samples came from the United States, Italy and Spain. The cDNA or gDNA used as material had been derived from T cells, B-cell-depleted T cells, or PBMCs.

In the authors' methods: Amplifying reference gene primers gave estimates of nucleated cell counts. The protocol was immunoSEQ multiplex PCR, while the TCRdb copy is restricted to in-frame clones and leaves out a portion. That table gives V, J and clone size, and the DNA gave D and trimming. The data hold tens of thousands of clones, with 85% to 90% observed a single time. Germline V lookup: CDR1 SGHTA, CDR2 FQGNSA. The CDR3 loop spans 14 amino acids. With 1 base clipped from V and 4 bases from J, the junction kept 4 bases outside the gene matches. This clone was recorded only once. Source material: peripheral blood. The sequence derives from a man aged 50 to 60 with active COVID-19. The chain combines TRBV7-2 with TRBJ2-7; 7 bases are shared with TRBD2. The CDR3 DNA reads TGTGCCAGCAGCTTAGGGGGAGGGCCATACGAGCAGTACTTC. Residues: CASSLGGGPYEQYF.